These T cell receptor beta chains were read from a single sample in a study of blood T cell repertoires in COVID-19. Generated by immunoSEQ multiplex PCR, the TCRdb table keeps only in-frame clones and is missing some. Among a few hundred thousand clones listed, about 89% were seen once. Sequenced material: PBMCs or T cells enriched from blood (not recorded which). These TCRs come from a man in his forties in a cohort exposed to, infected with or recovered from COVID-19 (not recorded which). CDR3s leave out the opening cysteine and the closing phenylalanine or tryptophan.

J gene: TRBJ2-1
V gene: TRBV6-5
CDR3 protein: ASSSGRARYNEQF

J gene: TRBJ1-1
V gene: TRBV2
CDR3 protein: ASSEGQGLVNTEAF

J gene: TRBJ2-1
V gene: TRBV6-6
CDR3 protein: ASRQDSGRAYEQF

J gene: TRBJ2-7
V gene: TRBV6-5
CDR3 protein: ASSYSDGWGLEQY

J gene: TRBJ1-1
V gene: TRBV27
CDR3 protein: ATYDRSEAF

J gene: TRBJ2-2
V gene: TRBV10-1
CDR3 protein: ASSVKREGGELF

J gene: TRBJ2-6
V gene: TRBV5-1
CDR3 protein: ASSLVSGVGANVLT

J gene: TRBJ1-4
V gene: TRBV18
CDR3 protein: ASSPIRGLTNEKLF

J gene: TRBJ2-5
V gene: TRBV5-6
CDR3 protein: ASSTGSQETQY

J gene: TRBJ2-7
V gene: TRBV6-4
CDR3 protein: ASSFIASGNEQY

J gene: TRBJ1-1
V gene: TRBV10-3
CDR3 protein: AIRNDKNTEAF

J gene: TRBJ2-7
V gene: TRBV10-2
CDR3 protein: ASTTSGLREQY

J gene: TRBJ2-7
V gene: TRBV30
CDR3 protein: AAKYASGMGEQY

J gene: TRBJ2-7
V gene: TRBV27
CDR3 protein: ASSFWGVGYEQY

J gene: TRBJ2-7
V gene: TRBV18
CDR3 protein: ASSGQAIYEQY